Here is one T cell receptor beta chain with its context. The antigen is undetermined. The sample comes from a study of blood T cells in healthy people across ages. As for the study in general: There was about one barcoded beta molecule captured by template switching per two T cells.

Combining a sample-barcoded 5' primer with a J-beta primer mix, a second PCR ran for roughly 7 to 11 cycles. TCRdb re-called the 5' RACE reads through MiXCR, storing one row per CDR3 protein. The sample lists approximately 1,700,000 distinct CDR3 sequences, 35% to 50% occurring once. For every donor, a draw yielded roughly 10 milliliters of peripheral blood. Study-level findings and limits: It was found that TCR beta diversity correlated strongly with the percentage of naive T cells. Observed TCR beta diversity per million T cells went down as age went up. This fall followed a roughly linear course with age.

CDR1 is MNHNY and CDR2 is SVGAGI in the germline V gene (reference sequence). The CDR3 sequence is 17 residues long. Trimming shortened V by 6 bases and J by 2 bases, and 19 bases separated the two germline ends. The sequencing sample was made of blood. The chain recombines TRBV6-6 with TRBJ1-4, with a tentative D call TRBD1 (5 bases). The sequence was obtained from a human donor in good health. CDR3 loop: CASSLRLTVFTNEKLFF. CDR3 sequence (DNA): TGTGCCAGCAGCCTTAGATTGACAGTCTTTACTAATGAAAAACTGTTTTTT.